Listed here are 9 T cell receptor beta chains from one sample, sequenced in a study of lymphopenia after photon versus proton radiotherapy. Sequencing used immunoSEQ multiplex PCR; TCRdb keeps in-frame clones, though not all of them. The table has tens of thousands of clones, about 88% seen once; the top ten hold 2.1%. Sample: peripheral blood, taken from a patient treated with proton-based radiotherapy. The receptors come from a man in his fifties or sixties with pancreatic cancer.

The rearrangement joins TRBV5-8 to TRBJ2-3, with 10 bases that match TRBD1. V trimming: 3 bases; J trimming: 3 bases; junction bases outside the gene matches: 7. This CDR3 contains 16 residues. Looked up from germline, CDR1 is SGHTS and CDR2 is YDEGEE. The CDR3 loop reads CASSSTGTGVTDTQYF. The CDR3 DNA is TGTGCCAGCAGCTCCACCGGGACAGGGGTAACAGATACGCAGTATTTT. Filled out from reference TRBV5-8 and TRBJ2-3, the complete variable domain reads EAGVTQSPTHLIKTRGQQATLRCSPISGHTSVYWYQQALGLGLQFLLWYDEGEERNRGNFPPRFSGRQFPNYSSELNVNALELEDSALYLCASSSTGTGVTDTQYFGPGTRLTVL.

The rearrangement uses TRBV4-2 and TRBJ1-6; no clear D gene. Germline CDR1 reads LGHNA; CDR2 reads YNFKEQ. Trimming cost V 1 base and J 0 bases, with 13 bases left between them. The CDR3 is made up of 18 amino acids. Written as DNA, the CDR3 is TGTGCCAGCAGCCAAGGCGTACCAAGGAGCTCCTATAATTCACCCCTCCACTTT. Its protein product is CASSQGVPRSSYNSPLHF.

This chain joins TRBV4-3 and TRBJ1-6; possibly TRBD1 for D (6 bases). The germline V gene encodes CDR1 LGHNA and CDR2 YSLEER. Trimming removed 1 base from V and 9 bases from J, with 13 bases in between. The CDR3 runs 15 residues. CDR3 region: CASSQGRQAVSPLHF. The CDR3 DNA sequence: TGCGCCAGCAGCCAAGGGAGACAGGCAGTTTCACCCCTCCACTTT.

This chain uses TRBV1 with TRBJ1-2; TRBD1, as called in the table, went unchecked against the DNA. TRBV1 is recorded as a pseudogene. The CDR3 is made up of 14 amino acids. In DNA, the CDR3 is TGCACCAGCAACCCGGGACAGGGGGCTTGTGGCTACACCTTC. This encodes CTSNPGQGACGYTF.

The chain combines TRBV11-2 with TRBJ2-7; 9 bases line up with TRBD2. V trimming: 1 base; J trimming: 5 bases; junction bases outside the gene matches: 9. The CDR3 covers 16 residues. Germline V CDR1 and CDR2: SGHAT, FQNNGV. The CDR3 protein is CASSLGRGGRGHEQYF. Here the CDR3 DNA reads TGTGCCAGCAGCTTAGGGCGAGGCGGGAGGGGACACGAGCAGTACTTC.

The chain is built from TRBV4-3 and TRBJ2-1; no definite D call. Trimming took off 2 bases at V and 8 bases at J, with 19 bases between the two ends. Looked up from germline, CDR1 is LGHNA and CDR2 is YSLEER. The CDR3 has 16 residues. The CDR3 sequence is CASSQSPELKTDEQFF. For the CDR3, the DNA is TGCGCCAGCAGCCAATCCCCGGAACTCAAGACCGATGAGCAGTTCTTC.

V usage is TRBV2 and J usage is TRBJ2-2, with a weak D call TRBD2 (5 bases). This CDR3 region has 15 residues. The germline V gene encodes CDR1 SNHLY and CDR2 FYNNEI. The ends were cut back, 6 bases at V and 0 bases at J, with 11 bases in the middle. The CDR3 DNA follows: TGTGCCAGCAGACTGCGGACTGCGAACACCGGGGAGCTGTTTTTT. Its translation: CASRLRTANTGELFF.

V usage is TRBV2 and J usage is TRBJ2-2, with D unresolved. The CDR3 spans 16 residues. With 3 bases removed from V and 0 bases from J, the gap between germline ends came to 11 bases. CDR1 and CDR2 from the germline V gene are SNHLY and FYNNEI. The CDR3 DNA follows: TGTGCCAGCAGTGAGGAGCGCATCACGAACACCGGGGAGCTGTTTTTT. Its translation is CASSEERITNTGELFF.

This chain uses TRBV28 with TRBJ1-1; D gene uncertain. The CDR3 is 15 residues long. Germline CDR1 and CDR2: MDHEN and SYDVKM. Trimming pared 4 bases from V and 4 bases from J, leaving 16 bases between. CDR3 bases: TGTGCCAGCAGTTACGGAGGCACCCTAGGCACTGAAGCTTTCTTT. Translated: CASSYGGTLGTEAFF.